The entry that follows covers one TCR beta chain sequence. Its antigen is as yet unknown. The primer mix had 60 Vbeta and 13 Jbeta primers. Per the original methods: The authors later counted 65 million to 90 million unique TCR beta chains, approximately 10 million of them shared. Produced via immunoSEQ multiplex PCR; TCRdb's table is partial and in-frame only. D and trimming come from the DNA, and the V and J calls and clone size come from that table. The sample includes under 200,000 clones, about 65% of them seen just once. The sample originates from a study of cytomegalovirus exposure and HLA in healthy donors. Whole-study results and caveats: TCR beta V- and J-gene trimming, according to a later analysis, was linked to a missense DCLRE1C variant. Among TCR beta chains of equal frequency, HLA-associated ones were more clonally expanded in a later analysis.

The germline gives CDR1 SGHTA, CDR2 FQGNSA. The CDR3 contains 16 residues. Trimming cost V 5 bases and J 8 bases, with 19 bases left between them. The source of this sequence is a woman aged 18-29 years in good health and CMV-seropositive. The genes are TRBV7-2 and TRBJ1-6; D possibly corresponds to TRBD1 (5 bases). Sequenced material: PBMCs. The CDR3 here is CASSHNKDNFDSPLHF. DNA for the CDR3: TGTGCCAGCAGCCATAATAAGGACAACTTCGATTCACCCCTCCACTTT.